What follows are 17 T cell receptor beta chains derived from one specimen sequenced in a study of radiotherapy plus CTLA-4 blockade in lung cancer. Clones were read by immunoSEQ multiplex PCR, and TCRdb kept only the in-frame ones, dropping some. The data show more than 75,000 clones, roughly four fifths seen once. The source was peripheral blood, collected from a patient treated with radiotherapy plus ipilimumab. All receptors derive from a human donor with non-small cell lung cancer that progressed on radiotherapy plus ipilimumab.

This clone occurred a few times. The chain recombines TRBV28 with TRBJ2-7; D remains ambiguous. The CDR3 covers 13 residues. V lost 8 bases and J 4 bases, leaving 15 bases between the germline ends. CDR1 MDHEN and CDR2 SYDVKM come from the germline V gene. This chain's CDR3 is CASSLGRAYEQYF. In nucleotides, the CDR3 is TGTGCCAGCTCCCTCGGTAGGGCGTACGAGCAGTACTTC.

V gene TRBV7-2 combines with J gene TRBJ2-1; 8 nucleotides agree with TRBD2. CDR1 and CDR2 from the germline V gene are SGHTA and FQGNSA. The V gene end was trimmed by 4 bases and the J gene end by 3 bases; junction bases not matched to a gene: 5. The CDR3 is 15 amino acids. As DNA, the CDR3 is TGTGCCAGCAGCTCCGTTGGGACTAGCTACAATGAGCAGTTCTTC. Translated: CASSSVGTSYNEQFF.

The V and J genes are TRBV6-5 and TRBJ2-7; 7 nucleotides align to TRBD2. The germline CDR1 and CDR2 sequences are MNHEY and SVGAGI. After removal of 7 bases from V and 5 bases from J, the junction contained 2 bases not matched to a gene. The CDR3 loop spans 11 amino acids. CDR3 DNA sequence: TGTGCCAGCATGGGACTAAACGAGCAGTACTTC. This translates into CASMGLNEQYF.

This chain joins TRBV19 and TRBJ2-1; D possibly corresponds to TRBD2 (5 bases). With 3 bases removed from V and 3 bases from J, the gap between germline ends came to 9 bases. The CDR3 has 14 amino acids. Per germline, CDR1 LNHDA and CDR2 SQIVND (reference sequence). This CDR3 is CASSMRAFYNEQFF. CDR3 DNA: TGTGCCAGTAGTATGCGGGCCTTCTACAATGAGCAGTTCTTC.

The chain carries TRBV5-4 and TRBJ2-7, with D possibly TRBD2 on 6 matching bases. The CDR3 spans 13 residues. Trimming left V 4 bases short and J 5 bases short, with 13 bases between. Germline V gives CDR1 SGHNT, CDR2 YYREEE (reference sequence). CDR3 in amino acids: CASSRVADHEQYF. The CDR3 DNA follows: TGTGCCAGCAGCAGGGTAGCGGACCACGAGCAGTACTTC.

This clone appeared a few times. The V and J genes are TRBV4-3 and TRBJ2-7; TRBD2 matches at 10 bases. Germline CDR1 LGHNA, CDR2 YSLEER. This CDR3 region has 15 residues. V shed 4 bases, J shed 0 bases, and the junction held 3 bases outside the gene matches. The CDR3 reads CASSPSSGGSYEQYF. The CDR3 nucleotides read TGCGCCAGCAGCCCCTCTAGCGGGGGCTCCTACGAGCAGTACTTC.

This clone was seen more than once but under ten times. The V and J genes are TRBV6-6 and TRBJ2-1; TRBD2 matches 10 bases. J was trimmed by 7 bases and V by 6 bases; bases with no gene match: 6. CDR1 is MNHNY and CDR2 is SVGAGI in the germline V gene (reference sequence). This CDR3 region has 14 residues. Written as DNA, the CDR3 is TGTGCCAGCAGAGCTCAGACTAGCGGGAATGAGCAGTTCTTC. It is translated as CASRAQTSGNEQFF.

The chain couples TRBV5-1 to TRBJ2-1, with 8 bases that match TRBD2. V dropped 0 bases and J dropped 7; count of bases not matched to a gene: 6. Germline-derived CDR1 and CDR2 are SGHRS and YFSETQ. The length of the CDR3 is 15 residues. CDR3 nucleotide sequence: TGCGCCAGCAGCTTGGCAAGCGGGAGTCAGAATGAGCAGTTCTTC. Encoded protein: CASSLASGSQNEQFF.

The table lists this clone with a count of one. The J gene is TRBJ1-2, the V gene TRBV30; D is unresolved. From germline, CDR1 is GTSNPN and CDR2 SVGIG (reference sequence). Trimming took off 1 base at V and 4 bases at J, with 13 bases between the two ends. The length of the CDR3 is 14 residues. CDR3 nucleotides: TGTGCCTGGAGTGGAATCAGTCTCAGCTATGGCTACACCTTC. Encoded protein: CAWSGISLSYGYTF.

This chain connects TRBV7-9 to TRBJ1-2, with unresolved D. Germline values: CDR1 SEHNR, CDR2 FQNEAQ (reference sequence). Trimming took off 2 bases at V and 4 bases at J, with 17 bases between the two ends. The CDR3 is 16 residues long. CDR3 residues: CASSLPAQGSLYGYTF. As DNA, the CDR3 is TGTGCCAGCAGCTTACCAGCTCAAGGGTCCCTCTATGGCTACACCTTC.

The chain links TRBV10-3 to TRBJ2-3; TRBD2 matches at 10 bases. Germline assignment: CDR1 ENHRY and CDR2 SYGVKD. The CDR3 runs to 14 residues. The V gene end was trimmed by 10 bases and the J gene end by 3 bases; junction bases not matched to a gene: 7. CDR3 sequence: CATSGSTPTDTQYF. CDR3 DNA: TGTGCCACTAGCGGGAGCACCCCAACAGATACGCAGTATTTT.

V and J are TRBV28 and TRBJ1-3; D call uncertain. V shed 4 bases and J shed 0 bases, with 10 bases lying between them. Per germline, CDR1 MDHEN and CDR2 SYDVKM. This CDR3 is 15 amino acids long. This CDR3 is CASSWKGSSGNTIYF. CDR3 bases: TGTGCCAGCAGTTGGAAAGGGTCCTCTGGAAACACCATATATTTT. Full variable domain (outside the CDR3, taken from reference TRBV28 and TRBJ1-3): DVKVTQSSRYLVKRTGEKVFLECVQDMDHENMFWYRQDPGLGLRLIYFSYDVKMKEKGDIPEGYSVSREKKERFSLILESASTNQTSMYLCASSWKGSSGNTIYFGEGSWLTVV.

CDR3 bases: TGCGCCAGCAGTCTAAGGGGGGCGTCCTCCTACAATGAGCAGTTCTTC. Residues: CASSLRGASSYNEQFF. The chain links TRBV23-1 to TRBJ2-1; D is possibly TRBD1 or TRBD2 (6 bases each). TRBV23-1 is an ORF, with its function uncertain. Trimming shortened V by 4 bases and J by 0 bases, and 13 bases separated the two germline ends. CDR3 size: 16 residues.

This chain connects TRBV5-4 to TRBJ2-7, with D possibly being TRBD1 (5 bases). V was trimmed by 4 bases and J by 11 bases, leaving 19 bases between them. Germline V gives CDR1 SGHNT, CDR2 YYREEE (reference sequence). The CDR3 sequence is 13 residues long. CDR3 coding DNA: TGTGCCAGCAGCCCGGACCCAACAGGCAGGAAGTACGTC. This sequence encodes CASSPDPTGRKYV.

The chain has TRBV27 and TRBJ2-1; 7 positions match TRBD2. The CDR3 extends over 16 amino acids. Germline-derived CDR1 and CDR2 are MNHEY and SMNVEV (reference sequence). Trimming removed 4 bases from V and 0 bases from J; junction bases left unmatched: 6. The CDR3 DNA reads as TGTGCCAGCAGTTCACTAGCGCTAGGCTCCTACAATGAGCAGTTCTTC. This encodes CASSSLALGSYNEQFF.

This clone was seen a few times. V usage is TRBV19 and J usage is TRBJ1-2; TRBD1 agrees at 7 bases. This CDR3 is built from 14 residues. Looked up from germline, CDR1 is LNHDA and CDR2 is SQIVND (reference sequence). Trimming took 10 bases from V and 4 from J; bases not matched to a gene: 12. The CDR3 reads CAINPGQPSYGYTF. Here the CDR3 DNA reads TGTGCCATAAACCCGGGACAGCCATCCTATGGCTACACCTTC.

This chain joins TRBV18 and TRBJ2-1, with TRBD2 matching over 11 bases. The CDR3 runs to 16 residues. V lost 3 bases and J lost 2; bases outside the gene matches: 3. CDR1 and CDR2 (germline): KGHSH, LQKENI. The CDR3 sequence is CASSPGTSGTYNEQFF. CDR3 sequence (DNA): TGTGCCAGCTCACCGGGGACTAGCGGAACCTACAATGAGCAGTTCTTC. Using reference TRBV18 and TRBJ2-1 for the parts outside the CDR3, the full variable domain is NAGVMQNPRHLVRRRGQEARLRCSPMKGHSHVYWYRQLPEEGLKFMVYLQKENIIDESGMPKERFSAEFPKEGPSILRIQQVVRGDSAAYFCASSPGTSGTYNEQFFGPGTRLTVL.